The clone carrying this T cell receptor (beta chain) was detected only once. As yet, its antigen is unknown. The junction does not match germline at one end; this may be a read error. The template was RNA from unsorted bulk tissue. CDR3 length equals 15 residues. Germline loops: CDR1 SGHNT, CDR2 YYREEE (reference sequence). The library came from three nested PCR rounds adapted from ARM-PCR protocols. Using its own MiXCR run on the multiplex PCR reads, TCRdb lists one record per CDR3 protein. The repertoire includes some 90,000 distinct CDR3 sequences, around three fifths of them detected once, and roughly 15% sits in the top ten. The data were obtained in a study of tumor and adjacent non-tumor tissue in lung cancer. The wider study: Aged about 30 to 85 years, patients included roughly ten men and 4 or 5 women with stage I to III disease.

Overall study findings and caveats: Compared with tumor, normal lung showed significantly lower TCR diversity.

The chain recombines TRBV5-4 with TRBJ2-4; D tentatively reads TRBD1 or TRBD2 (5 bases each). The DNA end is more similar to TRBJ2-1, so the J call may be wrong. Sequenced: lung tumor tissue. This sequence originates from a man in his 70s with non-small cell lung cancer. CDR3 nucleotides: TGTGCCAGCAACTTGGGGCATCTAGCCAAAAACATTCAGTTCTTC. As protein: CASNLGHLAKNIQFF.